This is a list of T cell receptor beta chains from one sample in a study of stem cell transplantation in POMP-related autoinflammatory disease. Libraries were prepared by immunoSEQ multiplex PCR; TCRdb keeps only in-frame clonotypes and omits some of them. The sample records some 69,000 clones, approximately 90% being singletons. The material sequenced was CD4+ T cells from PBMCs, taken after stem cell transplantation. The source is a human patient with POMP-related autoinflammation and immune dysregulation (PRAID). A share of the T cells may be of graft donor origin. Each CDR3 is given with its conserved first and last residue. The D gene is left open where the match is weak. For some rows the clone size is stated as once, few or many, or as a class when expanded; others skip it.

D gene,J gene,V gene,clone size,CDR3 protein,CDR3 DNA
-,TRBJ2-5,TRBV6-2/TRBV6-3,-,CASSPAPGRLTETQYF,TGTGCCAGCAGTCCCGCACCGGGACGGCTAACGGAGACCCAGTACTTC
TRBD2,TRBJ2-1,TRBV6-4,-,CASSITSVHNEQFF,TGTGCCAGCAGTATCACTAGCGTCCACAATGAGCAGTTCTTC
TRBD2,TRBJ2-7,TRBV5-1,-,CASSTWAGVPGEGYF,TGCGCCAGCTCAACCTGGGCGGGAGTTCCCGGTGAGGGGTACTTC
-,TRBJ2-2,TRBV14,-,CASSPFQGLGTGELFF,TGTGCCAGCAGCCCCTTCCAGGGATTGGGCACCGGGGAGCTGTTTTTT
-,TRBJ1-4,TRBV27,-,CASSTGWATNEKLFF,TGTGCCAGCAGTACAGGGTGGGCAACTAATGAAAAACTGTTTTTT
-,TRBJ2-2,TRBV5-4,-,CASSSGGRGRTGELFF,TGTGCCAGCAGCTCGGGGGGAAGGGGGCGCACCGGGGAGCTGTTTTTT
-,TRBJ2-6,TRBV27,once,CASSLGGPRFTGANVLTF,TGTGCCAGCAGTTTAGGGGGGCCCAGGTTTACTGGGGCCAACGTCCTGACTTTC
-,TRBJ2-3,TRBV3-1/TRBV3-2,-,CASSQEPGGTDTQYF,TGTGCCAGCAGCCAAGAACCCGGCGGCACAGATACGCAGTATTTT
TRBD1,TRBJ2-7,TRBV18,-,CASSPGDRAFYEQYF,TGTGCCAGCTCACCGGGTGACAGGGCGTTCTACGAGCAGTACTTC
-,TRBJ2-3,TRBV4-2,-,CASSREPLRGQDTQYF,TGTGCCAGCAGCCGAGAACCTCTGCGGGGGCAGGATACGCAGTATTTT
-,TRBJ2-7,TRBV6-5,-,CASSYRAAYEQYF,TGTGCCAGCAGTTACAGGGCAGCCTACGAGCAGTACTTC
-,TRBJ1-5,TRBV28,-,CASRVRVNQPQHF,TGTGCCAGCAGAGTACGGGTTAATCAGCCCCAGCATTTT
-,TRBJ2-2,TRBV6-5,-,CALSDSEHTGELFF,TGTGCCCTCTCGGACAGTGAACACACCGGGGAGCTGTTTTTT
-,TRBJ2-1,TRBV20-1,-,CSAGPRDEQFF,TGCAGTGCGGGGCCGCGGGATGAGCAGTTCTTC